This T cell receptor (beta chain) was retrieved from a study of shared clonotypes between healthy human individuals. Study-wide results and caveats: Non-shared clonotypes showed lower generation probabilities than clonotypes common to all four donors.

To note about this clone: No antigen is known for it.

As processed by the authors: ImmunoSEQ sequences covered only the junction and lacked quality scores; filtering therefore differed. Data came from immunoSEQ multiplex PCR; TCRdb stores just in-frame clones and leaves some out. The V and J calls and clone size come from that table; D and trimming were worked out from the DNA. Of some 900,000 clones in the sample, approximately 80% are singletons; the top ten hold approximately 1.5%. The TCR sequence derives from a young man in good health. Source material: memory CD4+ T cells sorted from blood. Documented subset: CD45RA-negative fraction.

Written as DNA, the CDR3 is TGTGCCAGCAGCTTAGGGACCGCCTTCAACCACGAGCAGTACTTC. Its translation is CASSLGTAFNHEQYF. The gene calls are TRBV7-8 and TRBJ2-7; D gene unclear. Germline V CDR1 and CDR2: SGHVS, FQNEAQ. Between the trimmed V and J ends, which lost 1 base and 5 bases, there was a span of 15 bases. The CDR3 spans 15 residues.